The rows below give T cell receptor beta chains drawn from one sample of a study of cytomegalovirus exposure and HLA in healthy donors. Profiled with immunoSEQ multiplex PCR; TCRdb holds only in-frame clones, not every one. This table has 160,000 or so clones, roughly 80% appearing once. Sequencing was done on a sample of PBMCs. These receptors were obtained from a man in his fifties or sixties in good health and CMV-seropositive. Both conserved end residues are part of each CDR3. The order of the fields is V gene, D gene, clone size, J gene, CDR3 protein, CDR3 DNA. A D gene is named only where the DNA matches it firmly. Not all rows give a size; the values are once, few, many and, for expanded clones, a class.

V gene: TRBV30; D gene: .; clone size: .; J gene: TRBJ2-5; CDR3 protein: CAWSPKGGGKETQYF; CDR3 DNA: TGTGCCTGGAGCCCCAAAGGAGGGGGCAAAGAGACCCAGTACTTC
V gene: TRBV30; D gene: .; clone size: .; J gene: TRBJ1-3; CDR3 protein: CAWDKRAGNTIYF; CDR3 DNA: TGTGCCTGGGACAAGAGGGCTGGAAACACCATATATTTT
V gene: TRBV28; D gene: TRBD1; clone size: .; J gene: TRBJ1-6; CDR3 protein: CASSFQAGQGYGYGNSPLHF; CDR3 DNA: TGTGCCAGCAGTTTTCAAGCGGGACAGGGTTATGGATATGGTAATTCACCCCTCCACTTT
V gene: TRBV5-1; D gene: .; clone size: .; J gene: TRBJ2-3; CDR3 protein: CASSHGQPTDTQYF; CDR3 DNA: TGCGCCAGCAGCCATGGACAGCCCACAGATACGCAGTATTTT
V gene: TRBV7-7; D gene: .; clone size: .; J gene: TRBJ1-1; CDR3 protein: CASSLDRSTEAFF; CDR3 DNA: TGTGCTAGCAGCTTAGACAGAAGCACTGAAGCTTTCTTT
V gene: TRBV5-4; D gene: TRBD1; clone size: once; J gene: TRBJ2-2; CDR3 protein: CASSLGTANTGELFF; CDR3 DNA: TGTGCCAGCAGCTTAGGGACAGCGAACACCGGGGAGCTGTTTTTT
V gene: TRBV19; D gene: .; clone size: .; J gene: TRBJ2-1; CDR3 protein: CATRGFAASSYNEQFF; CDR3 DNA: TGTGCCACCAGAGGCTTCGCGGCCAGCTCCTACAATGAGCAGTTCTTC
V gene: TRBV5-6; D gene: TRBD1; clone size: .; J gene: TRBJ2-2; CDR3 protein: CASSSSGQVFVNTGELFF; CDR3 DNA: TGTGCCAGCAGCTCGTCGGGACAGGTTTTCGTGAACACCGGGGAGCTGTTTTTT
V gene: TRBV2; D gene: .; clone size: .; J gene: TRBJ2-1; CDR3 protein: CASKNRWGEFF; CDR3 DNA: TGTGCCAGCAAGAACCGGTGGGGCGAGTTCTTC
V gene: TRBV6-6; D gene: TRBD1; clone size: .; J gene: TRBJ1-1; CDR3 protein: CASSYQTLDRALEAFF; CDR3 DNA: TGTGCCAGCAGTTACCAGACCCTGGACAGGGCGCTTGAAGCTTTCTTT
V gene: TRBV27; D gene: TRBD1; clone size: .; J gene: TRBJ2-6; CDR3 protein: CASRVQGSGANVLTF; CDR3 DNA: TGTGCCAGCAGGGTACAGGGGTCCGGGGCCAACGTCCTGACTTTC
V gene: TRBV9; D gene: TRBD2; clone size: .; J gene: TRBJ2-5; CDR3 protein: CASSVGASGGTQYF; CDR3 DNA: TGTGCCAGCAGCGTAGGTGCTAGCGGGGGTACCCAGTACTTC
V gene: TRBV7-3; D gene: .; clone size: .; J gene: TRBJ1-5; CDR3 protein: CASRRRAPNQPQHF; CDR3 DNA: TGTGCCAGCAGGCGCAGGGCCCCCAATCAGCCCCAGCATTTT
V gene: TRBV9; D gene: .; clone size: .; J gene: TRBJ2-7; CDR3 protein: CASSVGGHSYEQYF; CDR3 DNA: TGTGCCAGCAGCGTAGGTGGCCACTCCTACGAGCAGTACTTC
V gene: TRBV28; D gene: .; clone size: few; J gene: TRBJ2-7; CDR3 protein: CASSLRVEQYF; CDR3 DNA: TGTGCCAGCAGTTTGAGGGTCGAGCAGTACTTC
V gene: TRBV10-3; D gene: TRBD2; clone size: .; J gene: TRBJ2-5; CDR3 protein: CAISYLAGRAGTQYF; CDR3 DNA: TGTGCCATCAGTTACTTAGCGGGGCGGGCAGGGACCCAGTACTTC
V gene: TRBV20-1; D gene: .; clone size: .; J gene: TRBJ1-1; CDR3 protein: CSARQGVEAFF; CDR3 DNA: TGCAGTGCTAGGCAAGGGGTTGAAGCTTTCTTT
V gene: TRBV2; D gene: TRBD1; clone size: .; J gene: TRBJ2-1; CDR3 protein: CASSRQGPHNEQFF; CDR3 DNA: TGTGCCAGCAGCCGACAGGGGCCGCACAATGAGCAGTTCTTC
V gene: TRBV7-9; D gene: TRBD1; clone size: .; J gene: TRBJ1-1; CDR3 protein: CASSLAGGAVEAFF; CDR3 DNA: TGTGCCAGCAGCTTGGCAGGGGGCGCGGTTGAAGCTTTCTTT
V gene: TRBV7-6; D gene: .; clone size: once; J gene: TRBJ2-2; CDR3 protein: CASSLTTSPLYTGELFF; CDR3 DNA: TGTGCCAGCAGCTTGACGACAAGCCCTCTCTACACCGGGGAGCTGTTTTTT
V gene: TRBV6-1; D gene: .; clone size: .; J gene: TRBJ1-5; CDR3 protein: CASSAVRGGSNQPQHF; CDR3 DNA: TGTGCCAGCAGTGCGGTTAGGGGGGGTAGCAATCAGCCCCAGCATTTT
V gene: TRBV7-8; D gene: TRBD1; clone size: .; J gene: TRBJ2-7; CDR3 protein: CASSQGQGYYEQYF; CDR3 DNA: TGTGCCAGCAGCCAGGGACAGGGATACTACGAGCAGTACTTC
V gene: TRBV19; D gene: TRBD1; clone size: .; J gene: TRBJ1-2; CDR3 protein: CASSLGTGGYGYTF; CDR3 DNA: TGTGCCAGTAGTCTCGGGACAGGGGGCTATGGCTACACCTTC
V gene: TRBV4-1; D gene: .; clone size: .; J gene: TRBJ2-3; CDR3 protein: CASSLSFISEYTDTQYF; CDR3 DNA: TGCGCCAGCAGCCTTAGTTTTATTAGCGAGTACACAGATACGCAGTATTTT
V gene: TRBV6-6; D gene: .; clone size: .; J gene: TRBJ2-1; CDR3 protein: CASSYQGPYRVEQFF; CDR3 DNA: TGTGCCAGCAGTTACCAGGGGCCCTACCGCGTTGAGCAGTTCTTC
V gene: TRBV27; D gene: .; clone size: .; J gene: TRBJ2-5; CDR3 protein: CASSLGRGGGRETQYF; CDR3 DNA: TGTGCCAGCAGTTTAGGAAGAGGGGGGGGGCGGGAGACCCAGTACTTC
V gene: TRBV9; D gene: TRBD2; clone size: .; J gene: TRBJ2-3; CDR3 protein: CASSVGVGAGGSDTQYF; CDR3 DNA: TGTGCCAGCAGCGTAGGCGTTGGCGCGGGAGGGTCAGATACGCAGTATTTT
V gene: TRBV30; D gene: TRBD1; clone size: .; J gene: TRBJ2-5; CDR3 protein: CAGIRTGRGETQYF; CDR3 DNA: TGTGCCGGCATAAGGACAGGGAGAGGGGAGACCCAGTACTTC
V gene: TRBV9; D gene: .; clone size: .; J gene: TRBJ1-2; CDR3 protein: CASSHGTPNGGYTF; CDR3 DNA: TGTGCCAGCAGCCATGGGACACCCAACGGTGGCTACACCTTC